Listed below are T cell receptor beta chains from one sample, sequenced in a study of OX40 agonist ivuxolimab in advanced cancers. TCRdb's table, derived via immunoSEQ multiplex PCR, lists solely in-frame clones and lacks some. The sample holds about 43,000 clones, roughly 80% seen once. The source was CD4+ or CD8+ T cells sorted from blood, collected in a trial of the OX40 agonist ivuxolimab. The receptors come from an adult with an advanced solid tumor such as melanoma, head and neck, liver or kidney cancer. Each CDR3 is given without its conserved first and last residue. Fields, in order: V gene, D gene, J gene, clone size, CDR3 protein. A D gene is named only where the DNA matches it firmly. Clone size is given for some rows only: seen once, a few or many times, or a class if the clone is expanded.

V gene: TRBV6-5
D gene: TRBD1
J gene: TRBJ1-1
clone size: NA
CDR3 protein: ASIAQGGAEAF

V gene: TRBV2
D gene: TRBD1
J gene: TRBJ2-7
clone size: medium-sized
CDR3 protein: ASRPGQGSYEQY

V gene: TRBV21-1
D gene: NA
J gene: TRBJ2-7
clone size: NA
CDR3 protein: ASSPTGTGSYEQY

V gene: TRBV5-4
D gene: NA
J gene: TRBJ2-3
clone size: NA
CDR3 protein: ASSLDFTDTQY

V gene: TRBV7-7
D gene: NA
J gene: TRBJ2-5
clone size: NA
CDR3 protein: ASSSLIQETQY

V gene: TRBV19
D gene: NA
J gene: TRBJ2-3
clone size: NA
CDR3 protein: ASSETQGVSTDTQY

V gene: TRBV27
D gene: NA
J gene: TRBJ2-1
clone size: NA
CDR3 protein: ASSPLANNEQF

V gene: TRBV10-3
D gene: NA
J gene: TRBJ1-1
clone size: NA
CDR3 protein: AIRYEGQREAF

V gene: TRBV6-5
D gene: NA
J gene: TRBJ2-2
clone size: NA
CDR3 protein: ASSYSGGSNTGELF

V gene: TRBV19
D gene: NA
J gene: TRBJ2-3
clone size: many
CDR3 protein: ASSIAATYTDTQY

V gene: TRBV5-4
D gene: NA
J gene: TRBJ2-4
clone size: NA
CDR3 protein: ASSLAGGAKNIQY

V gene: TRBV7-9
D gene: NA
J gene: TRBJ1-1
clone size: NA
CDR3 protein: ASSVTLGETEAF

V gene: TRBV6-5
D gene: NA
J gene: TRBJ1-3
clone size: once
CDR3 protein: ASKYGPANTIY

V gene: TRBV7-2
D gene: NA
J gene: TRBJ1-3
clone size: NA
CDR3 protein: ASSRSSSTPSGNTIY

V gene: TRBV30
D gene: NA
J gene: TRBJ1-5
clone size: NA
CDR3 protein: AWRGVLGQGRRKNQPQH

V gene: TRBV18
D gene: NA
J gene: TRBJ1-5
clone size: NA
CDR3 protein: ASSPISQGIGQPQH

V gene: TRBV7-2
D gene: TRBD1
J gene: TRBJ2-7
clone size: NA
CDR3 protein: ASSPRQGAIEQY

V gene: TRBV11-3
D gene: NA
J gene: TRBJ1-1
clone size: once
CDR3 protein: ASSLDLTTEAF

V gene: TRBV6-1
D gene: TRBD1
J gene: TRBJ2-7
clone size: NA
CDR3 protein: ASSDAWDRPYEQY

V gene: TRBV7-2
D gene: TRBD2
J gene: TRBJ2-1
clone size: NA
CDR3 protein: ASSQTSGAYNEQF

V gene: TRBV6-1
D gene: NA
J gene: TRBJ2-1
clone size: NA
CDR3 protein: ASSPASGPYNEQF

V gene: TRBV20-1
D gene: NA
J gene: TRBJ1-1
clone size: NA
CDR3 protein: SALHTEAF

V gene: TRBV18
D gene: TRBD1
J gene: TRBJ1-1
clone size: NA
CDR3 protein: ASSPPTGQGGF

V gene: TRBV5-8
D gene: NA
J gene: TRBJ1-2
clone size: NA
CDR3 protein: ASSLVAGGYT

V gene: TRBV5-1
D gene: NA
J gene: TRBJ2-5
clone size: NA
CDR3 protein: ASSFNQETQY

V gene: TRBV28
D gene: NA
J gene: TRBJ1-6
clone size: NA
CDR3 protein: ASSFSGRRTFATSYNSPLH

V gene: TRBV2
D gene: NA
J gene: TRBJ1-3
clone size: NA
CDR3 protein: ASGQVVGVSGNTIY

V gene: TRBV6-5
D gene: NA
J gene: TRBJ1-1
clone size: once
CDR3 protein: ASSMGGTVTAF

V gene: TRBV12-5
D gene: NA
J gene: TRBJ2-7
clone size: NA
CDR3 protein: ASGLVGYEQY

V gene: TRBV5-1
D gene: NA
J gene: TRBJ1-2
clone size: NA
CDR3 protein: ASSLRRGGNYGYT

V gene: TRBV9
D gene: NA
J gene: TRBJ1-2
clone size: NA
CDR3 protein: ASSVDTPGVGGYT

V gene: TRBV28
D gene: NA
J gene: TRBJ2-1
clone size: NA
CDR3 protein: ASSRQFRGYNEQF

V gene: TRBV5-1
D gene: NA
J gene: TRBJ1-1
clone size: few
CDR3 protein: ASSLRGNTEAF

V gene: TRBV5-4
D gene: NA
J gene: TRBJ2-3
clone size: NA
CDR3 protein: ASSRPGALADTQY

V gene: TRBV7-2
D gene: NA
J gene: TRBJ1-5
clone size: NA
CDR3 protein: ASTISTGKNQPQH

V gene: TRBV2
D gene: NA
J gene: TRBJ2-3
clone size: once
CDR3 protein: ASSHRTDTQY

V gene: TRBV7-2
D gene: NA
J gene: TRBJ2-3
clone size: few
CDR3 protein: ASSSPRLTDTQY

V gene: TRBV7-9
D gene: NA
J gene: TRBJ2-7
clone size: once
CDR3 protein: ASGLAPGNEQY

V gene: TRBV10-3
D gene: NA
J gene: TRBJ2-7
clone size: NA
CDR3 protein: AVTPGAESSYEQY

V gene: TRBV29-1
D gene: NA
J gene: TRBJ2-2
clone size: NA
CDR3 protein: SVAGRGATGELF

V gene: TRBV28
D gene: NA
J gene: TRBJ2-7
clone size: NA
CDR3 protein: ASRGPRAHEQY